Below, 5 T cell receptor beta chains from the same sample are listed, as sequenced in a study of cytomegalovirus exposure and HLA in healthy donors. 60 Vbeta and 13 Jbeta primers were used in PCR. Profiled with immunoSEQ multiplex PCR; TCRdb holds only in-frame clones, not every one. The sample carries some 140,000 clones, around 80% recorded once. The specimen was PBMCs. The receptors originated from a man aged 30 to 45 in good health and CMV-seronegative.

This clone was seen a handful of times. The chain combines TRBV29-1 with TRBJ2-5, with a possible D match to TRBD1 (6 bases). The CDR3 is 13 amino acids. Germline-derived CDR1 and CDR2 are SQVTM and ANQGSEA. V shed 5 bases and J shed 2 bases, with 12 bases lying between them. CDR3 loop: CSVQPDSQETQYF. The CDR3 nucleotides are TGCAGCGTTCAGCCGGACAGTCAAGAGACCCAGTACTTC.

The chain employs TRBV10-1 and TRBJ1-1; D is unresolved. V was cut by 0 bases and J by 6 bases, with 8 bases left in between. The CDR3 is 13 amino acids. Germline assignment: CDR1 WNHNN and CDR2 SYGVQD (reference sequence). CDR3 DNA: TGCGCCAGCAGTGAGTCAACATGGTCTGAAGCTTTCTTT. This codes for CASSESTWSEAFF.

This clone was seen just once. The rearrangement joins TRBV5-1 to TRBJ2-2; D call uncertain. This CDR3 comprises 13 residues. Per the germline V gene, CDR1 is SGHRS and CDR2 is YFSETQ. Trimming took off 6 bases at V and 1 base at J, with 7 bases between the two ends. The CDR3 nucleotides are TGCGCCAGCAAAGATAGGAACACCGGGGAGCTGTTTTTT. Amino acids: CASKDRNTGELFF.

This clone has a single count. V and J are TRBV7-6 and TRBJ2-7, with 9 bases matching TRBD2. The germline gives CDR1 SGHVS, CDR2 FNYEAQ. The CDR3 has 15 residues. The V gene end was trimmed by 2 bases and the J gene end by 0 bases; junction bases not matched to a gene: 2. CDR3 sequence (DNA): TGTGCCAGCAGCTTATTTAGCGGGAGCTCCTACGAGCAGTACTTC. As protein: CASSLFSGSSYEQYF.

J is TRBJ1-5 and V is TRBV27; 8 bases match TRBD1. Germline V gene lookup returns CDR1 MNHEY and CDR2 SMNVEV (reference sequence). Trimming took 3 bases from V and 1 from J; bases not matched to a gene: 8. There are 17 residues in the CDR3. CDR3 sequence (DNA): TGTGCCAGCAGTTTCCTCCCGACAGGGGAAAGCAATCAGCCCCAGCATTTT. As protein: CASSFLPTGESNQPQHF.